This T cell receptor (beta chain) was found in a study of T cells in Graves' hyperthyroidism and ophthalmopathy. General study points: Separation of ophthalmopathy from stable hyperthyroidism was achieved by a 13 V-J model. For ophthalmopathy, model prediction preceded onset by a median about six months.

Exclusion criteria comprised uncontrolled infection, other autoimmune disease, pregnancy or lactation. Researchers amplified the TCR beta CDR3 regions from RNA transcripts. The TCR CDR3 first-round RT-PCR relied on the HTBI primer set. TCRdb reprocessed the multiplex PCR reads with MiXCR, giving one entry per CDR3 protein. The data hold approximately 510,000 distinct CDR3 sequences, with over 35% observed a single time. This clonotype was counted many times. Its antigen is unidentified. The sequence was collected from an adult woman with Graves' disease, either hyperthyroidism or ophthalmopathy (not recorded which). The material sequenced was peripheral blood or thyroid tissue (not recorded which).

DNA for the CDR3: TGTGCCACCAGCCTCGGACAGGGGGGGACGGCCCAGTACTTC. Translation gives CATSLGQGGTAQYF. The rearrangement links TRBV24-1 to TRBJ2-5, with 10 bases identical to TRBD1. This CDR3 comprises 14 residues. Germline trimming cut 7 bases from V and 9 bases from J; bases unmatched to any gene: 10. In germline, CDR1 is KGHDR, CDR2 SFDVKD.